This T cell receptor beta chain was found in a study of blood T cell repertoires in COVID-19. Study context: T cells, B-cell-depleted T cells, or PBMCs supplied cDNA or gDNA.

Germline V gene lookup returns CDR1 LGHNT and CDR2 FRNRAP. Trimming shortened V by 0 bases and J by 7 bases, and 10 bases separated the two germline ends. This CDR3 has 14 residues. The data were produced by immunoSEQ multiplex PCR, yet TCRdb's version contains in-frame clones alone and is incomplete. The sample records about 190,000 clones, around four fifths being singletons. The clonotype originates from a woman between 35 and 50 years old with acute or convalescent COVID-19. Sequences were obtained from peripheral blood. The J gene is TRBJ2-1, the V gene TRBV12-5; D perhaps matches TRBD2 (5 bases). CDR3: CASGLVRRGNEQFF. CDR3 nucleotide sequence: TGTGCTAGTGGTTTGGTCCGTCGGGGTAATGAGCAGTTCTTC.